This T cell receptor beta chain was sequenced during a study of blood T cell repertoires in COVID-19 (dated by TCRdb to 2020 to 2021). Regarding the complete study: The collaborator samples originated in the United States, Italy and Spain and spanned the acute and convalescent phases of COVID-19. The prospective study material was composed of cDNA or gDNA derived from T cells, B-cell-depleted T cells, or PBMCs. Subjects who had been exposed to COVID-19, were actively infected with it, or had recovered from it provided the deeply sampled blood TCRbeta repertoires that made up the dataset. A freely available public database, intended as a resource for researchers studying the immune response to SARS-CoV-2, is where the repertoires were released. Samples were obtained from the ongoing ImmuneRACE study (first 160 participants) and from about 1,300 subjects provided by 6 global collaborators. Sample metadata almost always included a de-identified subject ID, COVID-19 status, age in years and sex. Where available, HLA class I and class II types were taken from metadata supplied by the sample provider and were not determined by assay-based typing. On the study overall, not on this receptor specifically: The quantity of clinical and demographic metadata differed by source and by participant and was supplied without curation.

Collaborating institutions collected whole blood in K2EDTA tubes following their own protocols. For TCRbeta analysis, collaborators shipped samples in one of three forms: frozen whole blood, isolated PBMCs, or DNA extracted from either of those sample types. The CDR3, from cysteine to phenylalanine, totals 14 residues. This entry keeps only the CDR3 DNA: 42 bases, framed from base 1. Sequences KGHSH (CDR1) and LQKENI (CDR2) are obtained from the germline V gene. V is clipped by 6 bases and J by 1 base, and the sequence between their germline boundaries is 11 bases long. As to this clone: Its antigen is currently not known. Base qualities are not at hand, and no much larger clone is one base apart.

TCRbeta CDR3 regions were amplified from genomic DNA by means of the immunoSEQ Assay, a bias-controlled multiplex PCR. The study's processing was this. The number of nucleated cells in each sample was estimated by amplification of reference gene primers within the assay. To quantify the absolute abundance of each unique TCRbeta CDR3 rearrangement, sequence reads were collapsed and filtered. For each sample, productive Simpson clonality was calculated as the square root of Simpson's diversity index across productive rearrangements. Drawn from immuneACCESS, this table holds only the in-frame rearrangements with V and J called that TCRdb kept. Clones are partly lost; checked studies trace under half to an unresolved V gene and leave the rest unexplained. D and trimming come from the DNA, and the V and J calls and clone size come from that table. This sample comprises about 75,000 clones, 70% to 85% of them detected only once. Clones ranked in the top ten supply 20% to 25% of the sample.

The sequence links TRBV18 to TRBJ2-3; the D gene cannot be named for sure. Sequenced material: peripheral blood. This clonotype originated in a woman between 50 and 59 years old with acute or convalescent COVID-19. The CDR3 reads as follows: CASSDFLRTDTQYF. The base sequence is TGTGCCAGCTCCGACTTTCTCCGCACAGATACGCAGTATTTT.